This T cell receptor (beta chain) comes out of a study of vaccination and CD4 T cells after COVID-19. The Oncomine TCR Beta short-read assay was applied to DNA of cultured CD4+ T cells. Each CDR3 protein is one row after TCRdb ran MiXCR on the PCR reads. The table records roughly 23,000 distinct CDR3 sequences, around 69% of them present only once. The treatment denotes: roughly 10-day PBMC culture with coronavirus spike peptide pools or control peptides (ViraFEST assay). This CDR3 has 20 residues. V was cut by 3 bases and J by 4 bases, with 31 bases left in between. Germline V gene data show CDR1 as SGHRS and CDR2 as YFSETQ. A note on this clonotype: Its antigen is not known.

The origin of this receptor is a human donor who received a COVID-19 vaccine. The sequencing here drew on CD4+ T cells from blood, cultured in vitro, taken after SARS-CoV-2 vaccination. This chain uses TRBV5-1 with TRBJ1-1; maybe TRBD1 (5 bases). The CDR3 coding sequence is TGCGCCAGCAGCTCACACTTGGGGGGGTCTGGGGGAGGAGGGAGCACTGAAGCTTTCTTT. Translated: CASSSHLGGSGGGGSTEAFF.